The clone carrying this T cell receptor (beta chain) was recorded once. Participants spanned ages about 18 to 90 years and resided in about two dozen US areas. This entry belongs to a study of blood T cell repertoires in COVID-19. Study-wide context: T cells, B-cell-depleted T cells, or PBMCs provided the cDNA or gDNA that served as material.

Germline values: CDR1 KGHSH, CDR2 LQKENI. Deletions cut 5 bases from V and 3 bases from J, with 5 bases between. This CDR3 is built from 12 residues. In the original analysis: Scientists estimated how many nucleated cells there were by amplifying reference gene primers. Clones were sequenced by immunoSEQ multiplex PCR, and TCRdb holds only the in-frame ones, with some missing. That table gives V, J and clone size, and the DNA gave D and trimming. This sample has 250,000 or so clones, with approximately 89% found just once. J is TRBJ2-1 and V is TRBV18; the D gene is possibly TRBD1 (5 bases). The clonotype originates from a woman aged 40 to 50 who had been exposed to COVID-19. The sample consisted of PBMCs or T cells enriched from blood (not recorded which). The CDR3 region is CASSRGYNEQFF. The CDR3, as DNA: TGTGCCAGCTCAAGGGGCTACAATGAGCAGTTCTTC.